Listed below are T cell receptor beta chains from one sample, sequenced in a study of T cells in Graves' hyperthyroidism and ophthalmopathy. TCRdb reprocessed the multiplex PCR reads with MiXCR, giving one entry per CDR3 protein. The sample comprises 130,000 to 150,000 distinct CDR3 sequences, roughly a fifth of which are singletons, and 67% rests with the top ten. The specimen sequenced was blood. The receptors shown here come from a woman between 45 and 65 years old with Graves' hyperthyroidism that later progressed to Graves' ophthalmopathy. CDR3s include the opening cysteine and the closing phenylalanine or tryptophan. A D gene is named only where the DNA matches it firmly. Clone sizes are given selectively: once, few, many, or a class where the clone is expanded.

j_call cdr3_length d_call clone_size v_call cdr3_aa cdr3_nt
TRBJ2-1 19 TRBD1 - TRBV9 CASSVDPTGGVGTYNEQFF TGTGCCAGCAGCGTAGACCCGACAGGGGGCGTGGGGACCTACAATGAGCAGTTCTTC
TRBJ1-5 14 - - TRBV6-1 CASSELISNQPQHF TGTGCCAGCAGTGAACTGATTAGCAATCAGCCCCAGCATTTT
TRBJ1-1 14 - - TRBV18 CASSPNPPNTEAFF TGTGCCAGCTCACCTAACCCACCGAACACTGAAGCTTTCTTT
TRBJ2-3 15 TRBD2 many TRBV5-5 CASSLRAGGIDTQYF TGTGCCAGCAGTCTTCGAGCGGGAGGTATAGATACGCAGTATTTT
TRBJ1-3 14 - few TRBV7-2 CASSLGNTGNTIYF TGTGCCAGCAGCTTAGGCAATACTGGAAACACCATATATTTT
TRBJ2-3 17 - many TRBV5-1 CASSYRTGGTTGDTQYF TGCGCCAGCAGCTACCGGACTGGCGGGACAACGGGAGATACGCAGTATTTT
TRBJ2-1 11 - few TRBV28 CASSLYNEQFF TGTGCCAGCAGTTTGTACAATGAGCAGTTCTTC
TRBJ2-5 12 TRBD1 many TRBV20-1 CSATGVGETQYF TGCAGTGCCACAGGGGTAGGAGAGACCCAGTACTTC
TRBJ1-1 14 TRBD1 - TRBV28 CASSTDRGNTEAFF TGTGCCAGCAGTACCGACAGGGGTAACACTGAAGCTTTCTTT
TRBJ1-1 14 - many TRBV18 CASSPLEGGTEAFF TGTGCCAGCTCACCACTAGAGGGAGGGACTGAAGCTTTCTTT
TRBJ2-1 12 - many TRBV6-2/TRBV6-3 CASSNLYNEQFF TGTGCCAGCAGTAACTTATACAATGAGCAGTTCTTC
TRBJ1-2 15 - - TRBV12-3/TRBV12-4 CASSFSDRVNYGYTF TGTGCCAGCAGTTTTTCTGATAGGGTAAACTATGGCTACACCTTC
TRBJ1-2 13 - - TRBV9 CASSVVGGGGYTF TGTGCCAGCAGCGTAGTAGGCGGTGGTGGCTACACCTTC
TRBJ2-1 15 TRBD2 - TRBV28 CASGTGLAGDDEQFF TGTGCCAGCGGTACGGGACTAGCGGGAGACGATGAGCAGTTCTTC
TRBJ2-7 16 TRBD2 many TRBV28 CASNLSLGGRPYEQYF TGTGCCAGCAACTTATCCCTCGGCGGGAGGCCGTACGAGCAGTACTTC
TRBJ1-5 14 - many TRBV19 CDGGQGRCEQPQHF TGTGACGGCGGGCAGGGGAGATGCGAGCAGCCCCAGCATTTT
TRBJ1-5 15 - many TRBV20-1 CSARDLEAPGQPQHF TGCAGTGCTAGAGATTTGGAGGCTCCGGGACAGCCCCAGCATTTT
TRBJ1-2 14 TRBD1 many TRBV6-1 CASSGTGTGAGYTF TGTGCCAGCAGCGGTACCGGGACAGGGGCCGGCTACACCTTC
TRBJ1-4 13 - many TRBV20-1 CSALQGTMGKLFF TGCAGTGCTCTCCAGGGGACTATGGGAAAACTGTTTTTT
TRBJ1-1 13 TRBD1 many TRBV5-1 CASSPTDRGVTFF TGCGCCAGCAGCCCGACGGACAGGGGGGTGACTTTCTTT
TRBJ2-7 12 - few TRBV29-1 CSVEVGSYEQYF TGCAGCGTTGAAGTGGGCAGCTACGAGCAGTACTTC
TRBJ2-6 18 TRBD1 - TRBV25-1 CASSGTGGPRSGANVLTF TGTGCCAGCAGTGGTACAGGGGGCCCACGCTCTGGGGCCAACGTCCTGACTTTC
TRBJ2-7 17 - - TRBV27 CASSLRGGTGSSYEQYF TGTGCCAGCAGTTTACGTGGAGGTACAGGGTCTTCCTACGAGCAGTACTTC
TRBJ2-3 15 - - TRBV7-9 CASSLAQSYTDTQYF TGTGCCAGCAGCTTAGCGCAGAGCTACACAGATACGCAGTATTTT
TRBJ2-1 17 TRBD2 few TRBV24-1 CATSVSGRISSYNEQFF TGTGCCACCAGTGTTAGCGGGAGGATTAGTTCCTACAATGAGCAGTTCTTC
TRBJ2-5 15 - - TRBV5-1 CASSLFGSGKETQYF TGCGCCAGCAGCTTGTTTGGTAGCGGCAAAGAGACCCAGTACTTC
TRBJ1-1 14 - many TRBV9 CASSVRPSNTEAFF TGTGCCAGCAGCGTACGACCGTCGAACACTGAAGCTTTCTTT
TRBJ2-3 16 TRBD2 - TRBV11-2 CASSSAGLGNTDTQYF TGTGCCAGCAGCTCGGCAGGACTAGGCAATACAGATACGCAGTATTTT